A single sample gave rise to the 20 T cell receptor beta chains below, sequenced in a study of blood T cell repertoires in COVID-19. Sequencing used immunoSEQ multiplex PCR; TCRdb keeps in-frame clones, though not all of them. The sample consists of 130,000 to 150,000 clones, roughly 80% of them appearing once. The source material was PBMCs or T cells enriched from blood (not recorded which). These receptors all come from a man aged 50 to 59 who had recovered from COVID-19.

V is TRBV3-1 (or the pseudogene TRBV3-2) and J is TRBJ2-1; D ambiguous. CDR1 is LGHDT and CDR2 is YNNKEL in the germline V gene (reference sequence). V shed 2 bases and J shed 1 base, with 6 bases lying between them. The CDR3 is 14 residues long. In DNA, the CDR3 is TGTGCCAGCAGCCAACTACTGTCCTACAATGAGCAGTTCTTC. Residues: CASSQLLSYNEQFF.

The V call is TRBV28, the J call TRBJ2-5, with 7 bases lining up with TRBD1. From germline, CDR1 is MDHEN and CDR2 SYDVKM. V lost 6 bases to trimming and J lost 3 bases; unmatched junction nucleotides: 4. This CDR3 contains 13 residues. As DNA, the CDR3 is TGTGCCAGCAGCAGAGGGACAGAAGAGACCCAGTACTTC. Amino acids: CASSRGTEETQYF.

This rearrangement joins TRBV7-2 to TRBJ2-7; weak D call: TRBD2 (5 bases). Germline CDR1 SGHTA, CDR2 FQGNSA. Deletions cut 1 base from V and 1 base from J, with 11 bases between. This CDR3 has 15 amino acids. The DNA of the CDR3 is TGTGCCAGCAGCTTAGTCCCCTGGAGGTCCTACGAGCAGTACTTC. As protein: CASSLVPWRSYEQYF.

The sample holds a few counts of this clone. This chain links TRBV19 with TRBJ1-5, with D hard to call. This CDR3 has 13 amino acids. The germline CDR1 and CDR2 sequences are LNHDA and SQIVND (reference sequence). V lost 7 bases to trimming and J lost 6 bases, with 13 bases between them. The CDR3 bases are TGTGCCAGTACAGGTCAGCCTCTTCAGCCCCAGCATTTT. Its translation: CASTGQPLQPQHF.

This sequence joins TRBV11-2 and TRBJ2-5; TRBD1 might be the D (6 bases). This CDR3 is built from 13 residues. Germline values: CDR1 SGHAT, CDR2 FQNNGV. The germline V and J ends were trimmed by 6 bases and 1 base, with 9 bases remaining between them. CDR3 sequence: CASSKGVQETQYF. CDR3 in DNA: TGTGCCAGCAGTAAGGGGGTCCAAGAGACCCAGTACTTC.

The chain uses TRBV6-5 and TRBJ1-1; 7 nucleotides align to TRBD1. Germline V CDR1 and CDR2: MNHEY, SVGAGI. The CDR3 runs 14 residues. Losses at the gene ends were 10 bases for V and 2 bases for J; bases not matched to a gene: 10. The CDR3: CATLRGTVNTEAFF. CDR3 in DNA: TGTGCCACCCTCAGGGGGACAGTAAACACTGAAGCTTTCTTT.

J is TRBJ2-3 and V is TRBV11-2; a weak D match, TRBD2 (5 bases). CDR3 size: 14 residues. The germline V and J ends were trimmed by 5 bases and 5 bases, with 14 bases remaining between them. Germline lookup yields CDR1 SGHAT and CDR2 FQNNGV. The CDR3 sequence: CASSPVRTVDTQYF. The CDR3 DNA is TGTGCCAGCAGCCCTGTCCGGACTGTAGATACGCAGTATTTT. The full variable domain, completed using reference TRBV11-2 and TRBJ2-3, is EAGVAQSPRYKIIEKRQSVAFWCNPISGHATLYWYQQILGQGPKLLIQFQNNGVVDDSQLPKDRFSAERLKGVDSTLKIQPAKLEDSAVYLCASSPVRTVDTQYFGPGTRLTVL.

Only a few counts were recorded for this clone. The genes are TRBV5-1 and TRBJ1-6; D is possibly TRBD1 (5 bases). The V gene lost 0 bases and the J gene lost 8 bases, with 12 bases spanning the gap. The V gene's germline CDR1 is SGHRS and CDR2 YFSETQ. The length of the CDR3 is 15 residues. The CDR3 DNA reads TGCGCCAGCAGCTTGGTACCGGGGGACGATTCACCCCTCCACTTT. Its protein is CASSLVPGDDSPLHF. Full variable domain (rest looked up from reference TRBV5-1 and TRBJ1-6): KAGVTQTPRYLIKTRGQQVTLSCSPISGHRSVSWYQQTPGQGLQFLFEYFSETQRNKGNFPGRFSGRQFSNSRSEMNVSTLELGDSALYLCASSLVPGDDSPLHFGNGTRLTVT.

The CDR3 reads CASSLAQGGNEQFF. The CDR3 bases are TGTGCCAGCAGCTTAGCGCAGGGTGGGAATGAGCAGTTCTTC. The chain joins TRBV7-6 to TRBJ2-1; TRBD1 is a possible D gene (5 bases). V lost 0 bases and J lost 7, with 10 bases in between. Germline lookup yields CDR1 SGHVS and CDR2 FNYEAQ. The CDR3 extends over 14 amino acids.

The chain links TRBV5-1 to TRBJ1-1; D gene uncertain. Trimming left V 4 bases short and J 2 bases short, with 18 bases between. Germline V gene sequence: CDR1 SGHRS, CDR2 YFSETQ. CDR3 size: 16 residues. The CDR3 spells CASSLEPKRDNTEAFF. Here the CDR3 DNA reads TGCGCCAGCAGCCTGGAACCCAAGAGGGATAACACTGAAGCTTTCTTT.

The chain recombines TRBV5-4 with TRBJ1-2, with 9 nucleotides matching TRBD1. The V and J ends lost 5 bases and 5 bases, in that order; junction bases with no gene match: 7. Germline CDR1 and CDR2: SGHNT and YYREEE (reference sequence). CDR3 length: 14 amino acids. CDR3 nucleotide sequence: TGTGCCAGCAGACAACAGGGGGCGCGGTATGGCTACACCTTC. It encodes CASRQQGARYGYTF.

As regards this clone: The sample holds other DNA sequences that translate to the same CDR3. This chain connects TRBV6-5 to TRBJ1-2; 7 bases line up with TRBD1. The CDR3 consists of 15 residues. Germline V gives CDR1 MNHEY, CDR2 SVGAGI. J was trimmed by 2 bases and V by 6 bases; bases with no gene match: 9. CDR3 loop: CASSPHGTENYGYTF. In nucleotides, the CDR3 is TGTGCCAGCAGCCCACACGGGACAGAGAACTATGGCTACACCTTC.

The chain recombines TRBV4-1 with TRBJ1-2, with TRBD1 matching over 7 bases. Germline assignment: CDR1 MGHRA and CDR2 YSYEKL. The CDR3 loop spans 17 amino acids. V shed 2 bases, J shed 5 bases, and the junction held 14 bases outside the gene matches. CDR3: CASSQTLDLRDRYGYTF. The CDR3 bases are TGCGCCAGCAGCCAAACTTTAGATCTAAGGGACAGATATGGCTACACCTTC.

The CDR3, as DNA: TGTGCCAGCAGTTACCGGGACAGCTATGGCTACACCTTC. Residues: CASSYRDSYGYTF. The chain carries TRBV27 and TRBJ1-2; 7 bases line up with TRBD1. V lost 4 bases and J lost 4; bases outside the gene matches: 3. CDR3 size: 13 residues. Germline V gives CDR1 MNHEY, CDR2 SMNVEV (reference sequence).

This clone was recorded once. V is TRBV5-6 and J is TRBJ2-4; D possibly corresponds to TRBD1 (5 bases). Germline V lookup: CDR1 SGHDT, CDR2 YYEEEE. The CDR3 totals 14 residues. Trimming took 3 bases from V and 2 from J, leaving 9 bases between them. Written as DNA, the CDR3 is TGTGCCAGCAGCTCGACAGCCCCCAAAAACATTCAGTACTTC. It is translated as CASSSTAPKNIQYF.

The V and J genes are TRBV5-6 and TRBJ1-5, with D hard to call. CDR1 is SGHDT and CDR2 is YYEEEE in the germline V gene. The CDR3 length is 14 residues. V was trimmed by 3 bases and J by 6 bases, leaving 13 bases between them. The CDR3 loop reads CASSWREGSQPQHF. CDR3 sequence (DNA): TGTGCCAGCAGCTGGCGGGAGGGCAGTCAGCCCCAGCATTTT.

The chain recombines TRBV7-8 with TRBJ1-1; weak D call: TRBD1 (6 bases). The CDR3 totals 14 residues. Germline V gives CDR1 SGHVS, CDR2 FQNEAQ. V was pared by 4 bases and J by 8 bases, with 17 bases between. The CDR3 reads CASSSRDITVEAFF. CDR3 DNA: TGTGCCAGCAGCTCTCGGGACATCACGGTAGAAGCTTTCTTT.

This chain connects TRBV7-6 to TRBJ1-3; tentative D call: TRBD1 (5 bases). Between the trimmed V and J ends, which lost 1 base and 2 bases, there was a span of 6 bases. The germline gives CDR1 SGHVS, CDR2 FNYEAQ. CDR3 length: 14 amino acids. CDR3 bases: TGTGCCAGCAGCTTAGGACAGCCTGGAAACACCATATATTTT. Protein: CASSLGQPGNTIYF. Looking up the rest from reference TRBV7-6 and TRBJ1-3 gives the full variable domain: GAGVSQSPRYKVTKRGQDVALRCDPISGHVSLYWYRQALGQGPEFLTYFNYEAQQDKSGLPNDRFSAERPEGSISTLTIQRTEQRDSAMYRCASSLGQPGNTIYFGEGSWLTVV.

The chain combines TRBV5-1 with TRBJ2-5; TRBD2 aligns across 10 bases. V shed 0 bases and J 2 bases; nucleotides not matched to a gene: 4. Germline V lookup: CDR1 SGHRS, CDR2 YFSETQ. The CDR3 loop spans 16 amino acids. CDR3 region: CASSLAASGGQETQYF. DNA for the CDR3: TGCGCCAGCAGCTTGGCGGCTAGCGGGGGACAAGAGACCCAGTACTTC.

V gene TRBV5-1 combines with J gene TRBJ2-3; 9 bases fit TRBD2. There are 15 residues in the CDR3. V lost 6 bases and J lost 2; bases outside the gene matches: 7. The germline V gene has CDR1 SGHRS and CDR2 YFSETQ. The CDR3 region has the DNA TGCGCCAGCAACGTAGCGGGGGACCACACAGATACGCAGTATTTT. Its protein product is CASNVAGDHTDTQYF.